The source of this T cell receptor (beta chain) is a study of graft-versus-host responses after intestinal transplantation. Looking at the study overall: Transplant types were multivisceral, liver-intestinal, or isolated intestinal. Each recipient received anti-thymocyte globulin induction, then tacrolimus and steroids for about three years.

Study-level results: Some patients had graft-donor T cell macrochimerism, and their allografts showed high graft-versus-host to host-versus-graft clonal ratios. In recipient marrow, GvH clones were found, and some appeared first in ileum or blood.

As regards this clone: Its antigen is still unknown.

This CDR3 comprises 14 residues. Germline-derived CDR1 and CDR2 are SQVTM and ANQGSEA. The V end lost 4 bases, the J end lost 0 bases, and 12 bases lay between the germline ends. Repertoires were generated with immunoSEQ multiplex PCR, while TCRdb's copy carries only in-frame clones and drops some. The sample lists about 100,000 clones, roughly nine tenths seen once, with over 0.75% in the top ten. The clonotype originates from a human donor who was the organ donor for an intestinal transplant. V is TRBV29-1 and J is TRBJ1-2; a weak D match, TRBD1 (5 bases). The material sequenced was unstimulated CD4+ T cells sorted from spleen or lymph node cells, taken before transplant. The DNA for the CDR3 is TGCAGCGTTGCCGACAGCCGTTCTAACTATGGCTACACCTTC. The encoded protein is CSVADSRSNYGYTF.